The next 18 T cell receptor beta chains were all read from a single sample in a study of shared clonotypes between healthy human individuals. Repertoires were generated with immunoSEQ multiplex PCR, while TCRdb's copy carries only in-frame clones and drops some. The sample consists of 900,000 to 1,200,000 clones, roughly 74% of them appearing once. The material sequenced was memory CD4+ T cells from PBMCs. Subset meaning: CD45RA-negative fraction. The receptors derive from a man between 18 and 35 years old in good health. Some clones in this sample may be carry-over from other donors' samples.

This clone was counted only a few times. The V gene is TRBV28, the J gene TRBJ2-7; 13 bases align to TRBD2. Losses at the gene ends were 5 bases for V and 0 bases for J; bases not matched to a gene: 7. Germline CDR1 reads MDHEN; CDR2 reads SYDVKM. There are 17 residues in the CDR3. CDR3 amino acids: CASSGGTSGILSYEQYF. The CDR3, as DNA: TGTGCCAGCAGTGGCGGGACTAGCGGGATACTCTCCTACGAGCAGTACTTC.

The genes are TRBV7-6 and TRBJ1-4, with D uncertain. There are 17 residues in the CDR3. Trimming took off 0 bases at V and 8 bases at J, with 19 bases between the two ends. Germline CDR1 and CDR2: SGHVS and FNYEAQ. The CDR3 DNA follows: TGTGCCAGCAGCTTAGCGAATGTAGAACTGTTTGGGGAAAAACTGTTTTTT. It translates to CASSLANVELFGEKLFF.

The rearrangement joins TRBV7-2 to TRBJ2-1, with D uncertain. The CDR3 contains 13 residues. Germline CDR1 is SGHTA and CDR2 is FQGNSA. V was shortened by 5 bases and J by 2 bases, with 7 bases between the two germline ends. CDR3 protein: CASSRTTYNEQFF. For the CDR3, the DNA is TGTGCCAGCAGCAGGACCACCTACAATGAGCAGTTCTTC.

V and J are TRBV7-9 and TRBJ1-1; D uncertain. The CDR3 has 14 amino acids. Germline-derived CDR1 and CDR2 are SEHNR and FQNEAQ (reference sequence). V lost 1 base and J 11 bases, leaving 17 bases between the germline ends. The CDR3, as DNA: TGTGCCAGCAGCTTAGTGGGTAACCCCTCCTCCGCTTTCTTT. Protein: CASSLVGNPSSAFF.

V and J are TRBV27 and TRBJ2-3, with D tentatively TRBD2 (5 bases). The CDR3 totals 14 residues. Germline assignment: CDR1 MNHEY and CDR2 SMNVEV (reference sequence). Trimming pared 5 bases from V and 6 bases from J, leaving 15 bases between. The CDR3 DNA is TGTGCCAGCAGTCTCCGTCCCGGGGTTGATACGCAGTATTTT. This codes for CASSLRPGVDTQYF.

This rearrangement joins TRBV11-2 to TRBJ2-1, with TRBD2 matching 7 bases. The CDR3 extends over 15 amino acids. Germline loops: CDR1 SGHAT, CDR2 FQNNGV. V lost 2 bases and J lost 4; bases outside the gene matches: 5. CDR3 in DNA: TGTGCCAGCAGCTTAATAGCGGGTCTATACAATGAGCAGTTCTTC. Its protein is CASSLIAGLYNEQFF.

The V gene is TRBV27, the J gene TRBJ2-1, with D perhaps matching TRBD1 or TRBD2 (5 bases each). CDR1 and CDR2 (germline): MNHEY, SMNVEV (reference sequence). CDR3 length: 16 residues. V was clipped by 2 bases and J by 6 bases, with 17 bases between them. The CDR3 nucleotides are TGTGCCAGCAGTTTAAGGGGAGCCGGGTGGGCCAATGAGCAGTTCTTC. It translates to CASSLRGAGWANEQFF.

The V and J genes are TRBV27 and TRBJ1-5, with D unresolved. From germline, CDR1 is MNHEY and CDR2 SMNVEV (reference sequence). V lost 6 bases and J lost 6, with 15 bases in between. CDR3 length equals 14 residues. The CDR3 here is CASSPTVGSQPQHF. CDR3 in DNA: TGTGCCAGCAGCCCTACGGTCGGGTCTCAGCCCCAGCATTTT.

The chain carries TRBV7-9 and TRBJ1-2, with 10 bases matching TRBD1. The CDR3 covers 15 residues. Germline CDR1 is SEHNR and CDR2 is FQNEAQ (reference sequence). With V trimmed by 5 bases and J by 4 bases, 7 bases remained unmatched. The CDR3 DNA reads TGTGCCAGCAGCATGGGACAGGGGTTGGGCTATGGCTACACCTTC. This sequence encodes CASSMGQGLGYGYTF.

The chain recombines TRBV18 with TRBJ2-1; D not resolved. V lost 6 bases, J lost 4 bases, and 10 bases lay in between. The CDR3 is made up of 13 amino acids. Per germline, CDR1 KGHSH and CDR2 LQKENI. Written as DNA, the CDR3 is TGTGCCAGCTCTTTGACGGAATACAATGAGCAGTTCTTC. Its protein is CASSLTEYNEQFF.

V gene TRBV4-1 combines with J gene TRBJ2-5; D is possibly TRBD1 (7 bases). Trimming shortened V by 1 base and J by 2 bases, and 14 bases separated the two germline ends. Germline lookup yields CDR1 MGHRA and CDR2 YSYEKL. The CDR3 extends over 16 amino acids. This CDR3 is CASSQVAGTVQETQYF. The DNA of the CDR3 is TGCGCCAGCAGCCAAGTCGCGGGGACAGTACAAGAGACCCAGTACTTC.

The J gene is TRBJ2-6, the V gene TRBV19, with D perhaps matching TRBD2 (6 bases). This CDR3 comprises 15 residues. V was trimmed by 7 bases and J by 2 bases, leaving 12 bases between them. Germline CDR1 and CDR2: LNHDA and SQIVND (reference sequence). CDR3 bases: TGTGCCAGTACCCCGGGGGATGCTGGGGCCAACGTCCTGACTTTC. Protein: CASTPGDAGANVLTF.

The chain recombines TRBV27 with TRBJ1-2; possibly TRBD1 for D (5 bases). The V gene lost 3 bases and the J gene lost 8 bases, with 16 bases spanning the gap. This CDR3 has 14 amino acids. Looked up from germline, CDR1 is MNHEY and CDR2 is SMNVEV (reference sequence). The CDR3 here is CASSFIGGAGGYTF. The DNA for the CDR3 is TGTGCCAGCAGTTTCATCGGCGGGGCGGGAGGCTACACCTTC.

The chain is built from TRBV12-2 and TRBJ1-2; the D call TRBD1 from the table was never checked on the DNA. TRBV12-2 is deemed a pseudogene. The CDR3 length is 19 residues. The DNA of the CDR3 is TGTGCAAGTCGCTTAGCCAAACCGGACAGGGGGTCCGGCGGTTCTGGCTACACCTTC. Translating gives CASRLAKPDRGSGGSGYTF.

The gene calls are TRBV18 and TRBJ2-7; D not certain. The germline V gene encodes CDR1 KGHSH and CDR2 LQKENI. The CDR3 runs 15 residues. Between the trimmed V and J ends, which lost 2 bases and 6 bases, there was a span of 17 bases. CDR3 sequence reads: CASSPSSVFSTEQYF. In DNA form, the CDR3 reads TGTGCCAGCTCACCATCCAGCGTCTTCTCCACCGAGCAGTACTTC.

The genes are TRBV2 and TRBJ2-7; D unclear. Per germline, CDR1 SNHLY and CDR2 FYNNEI. V was shortened by 7 bases and J by 0 bases, with 13 bases between the two germline ends. The CDR3 spans 14 residues. CDR3 loop: CASTRARSSYEQYF. The DNA for the CDR3 is TGTGCCAGCACAAGGGCGAGATCCTCCTACGAGCAGTACTTC.

The rearrangement links TRBV5-5 to TRBJ2-7, with TRBD1 matching 7 bases. The CDR3 loop spans 15 amino acids. V lost 2 bases to trimming and J lost 0 bases; unmatched junction nucleotides: 5. In germline, CDR1 is SGHKS, CDR2 YYEKEE (reference sequence). CDR3 residues: CASSFLGQSSYEQYF. The CDR3 bases are TGTGCCAGCAGCTTTTTGGGACAGAGCTCCTACGAGCAGTACTTC.

J is TRBJ1-4 and V is TRBV5-4; D is perhaps TRBD1 (5 bases). Germline V gene lookup returns CDR1 SGHNT and CDR2 YYREEE (reference sequence). Deletions cut 4 bases from V and 0 bases from J, with 13 bases between. The CDR3 spans 16 residues. The CDR3 region is CASSQGTGATNEKLFF. The CDR3 DNA reads as TGTGCCAGCAGCCAAGGGACGGGTGCAACTAATGAAAAACTGTTTTTT.